Following are 13 T cell receptor beta chains from one sample sequenced in a study of T cells after yellow fever vaccination. TCRdb fed the 5' RACE reads into MiXCR, producing one record per CDR3 protein. The sample lists a few hundred thousand distinct CDR3 sequences, around a tenth occurring once. Sequenced material: PBMCs, taken on the day of the first yellow fever vaccination. Every receptor here comes from a man aged 18 to 35 who received the YFV17D yellow fever vaccine.

In this sample, this clonotype turned up a few times. The rearrangement uses TRBV4-3 and TRBJ1-2, with D possibly TRBD1 on 5 matching bases. The CDR3 totals 15 residues. Germline CDR1 is LGHNA and CDR2 is YSLEER. Trimming removed 0 bases at V and 4 bases at J, with 12 bases between. The CDR3 reads CASSQDNGQVYGYTF. CDR3 DNA: TGCGCCAGCAGCCAAGACAACGGACAAGTCTATGGCTACACCTTC.

Only a few counts were recorded for this clonotype. The chain carries TRBV19 and TRBJ2-7; perhaps TRBD1 as D (6 bases). The germline V gene encodes CDR1 LNHDA and CDR2 SQIVND (reference sequence). The CDR3 loop spans 20 amino acids. The V and J ends lost 3 bases and 4 bases respectively, with 31 bases between them. In DNA, the CDR3 is TGTGCCAGTAGTATCCCCTCGACAGGCCACAACCCAACACGCTATTACGAGCAGTACTTC. Residues: CASSIPSTGHNPTRYYEQYF.

The rearrangement links TRBV7-9 to TRBJ1-2; D is undetermined. Germline CDR1 reads SEHNR; CDR2 reads FQNEAQ (reference sequence). Trimming stripped 11 bases from V and 7 bases from J, with 14 bases between. The CDR3 runs 11 residues. CDR3 DNA sequence: TGTGCCGGATCACGGGGTGGTGGCTACACCTTC. Translation: CAGSRGGGYTF.

This clonotype was seen only a few times. The genes are TRBV15 and TRBJ1-2; D gene uncertain. The CDR3 runs 13 residues. Trimming took 4 bases from V and 8 from J, leaving 14 bases between them. Per germline, CDR1 LNHNV and CDR2 YYDKDF (reference sequence). CDR3 residues: CATSNFPGEGYTF. The CDR3 DNA reads TGTGCCACCAGCAATTTCCCCGGGGAAGGCTACACCTTC.

This chain joins TRBV12-3 or TRBV12-4 and TRBJ2-4; D is ambiguous. V was trimmed by 2 bases and J by 5 bases, leaving 4 bases between them. The CDR3 loop spans 12 amino acids. CDR3 sequence reads: CASSLTQNIQYF. DNA for the CDR3: TGTGCCAGCAGTTTAACCCAAAACATTCAGTACTTC.

This clonotype was detected many times. This chain links TRBV5-1 with TRBJ1-1; D call uncertain. This CDR3 spans 13 amino acids. Trimming took 4 bases from V and 1 from J, leaving 8 bases between them. CDR1 and CDR2 (germline): SGHRS, YFSETQ. CDR3 sequence: CASSMQENTEAFF. Written as DNA, the CDR3 is TGCGCCAGCAGCATGCAGGAGAACACTGAAGCTTTCTTT.

CDR3 nucleotide sequence: TGTGCCAGCAGTTTTCGCCGATCCTACGAGCAGTACGTC. It yields the protein CASSFRRSYEQYV. The chain combines TRBV28 with TRBJ2-7; D uncertain. Trimming took 3 bases from V and 1 from J, leaving 7 bases between them. The CDR3 totals 13 residues. The V gene's germline CDR1 is MDHEN and CDR2 SYDVKM.

The V call is TRBV10-1, the J call TRBJ2-5, with no clear D. The germline V and J ends were trimmed by 9 bases and 2 bases, with 13 bases remaining between them. The V gene's germline CDR1 is WNHNN and CDR2 SYGVQD (reference sequence). The CDR3 totals 13 residues. The DNA of the CDR3 is TGCGCCAGTTCTCCCAACAATCAAGAGACCCAGTACTTC. This sequence encodes CASSPNNQETQYF.

This clonotype was counted at least ten times. V gene TRBV5-1 combines with J gene TRBJ2-5; possible D gene TRBD1, 6 bases. This CDR3 has 15 residues. Trimming left V 4 bases short and J 3 bases short, with 16 bases between. Per germline, CDR1 SGHRS and CDR2 YFSETQ. The DNA for the CDR3 is TGCGCCAGCAGCCCTTCACGACAGGCCAAAGAGACCCAGTACTTC. Translating gives CASSPSRQAKETQYF.

This chain connects TRBV10-3 to TRBJ1-1; D unclear. Trimming took off 3 bases at V and 1 base at J, with 9 bases between the two ends. This CDR3 is built from 14 residues. Germline assignment: CDR1 ENHRY and CDR2 SYGVKD. This CDR3 reads CAISEFVGNTEAFF. CDR3 in DNA: TGTGCCATCAGTGAATTTGTCGGGAACACTGAAGCTTTCTTT.

The genes are TRBV12-5 and TRBJ1-4, with 7 nucleotides matching TRBD1. Germline-derived CDR1 and CDR2 are LGHNT and FRNRAP. The CDR3 runs to 16 residues. The V gene end was trimmed by 0 bases and the J gene end by 3 bases; junction bases not matched to a gene: 4. CDR3 DNA sequence: TGTGCTAGTGGTTTGGTACCTGGGACAGCTAATGAAAAACTGTTTTTT. Protein product: CASGLVPGTANEKLFF.

Only a few counts were recorded for this clonotype. The chain links TRBV5-1 to TRBJ1-6; no firm D call. Germline V gene sequence: CDR1 SGHRS, CDR2 YFSETQ. This CDR3 is built from 14 residues. The V end was cut by 2 bases, the J end by 8 bases, with 11 bases between. DNA of the CDR3: TGCGCCAGCAGCTTCGACGGCGGCTATTCACCCCTCCACTTT. Translating gives CASSFDGGYSPLHF.

This clonotype has ten or more counts. The chain joins TRBV5-6 to TRBJ2-1; 10 nucleotides match TRBD1. V lost 7 bases and J lost 6; bases outside the gene matches: 10. Germline V gene data show CDR1 as SGHDT and CDR2 as YYEEEE. The CDR3 loop spans 15 amino acids. CDR3 sequence (DNA): TGTGCCAGCTGCACCCGGACAGGGGGGAGCAATGAGCAGTTCTTC. This translates into CASCTRTGGSNEQFF.